These 11 T cell receptor beta chains originate from one sample sequenced in a study of cytomegalovirus exposure and HLA in healthy donors. PCR involved 60 Vbeta and 13 Jbeta primers. The repertoire was sequenced with immunoSEQ multiplex PCR; TCRdb's copy has only in-frame clones and lacks some. The table records under 150,000 clones, about three quarters of them present only once. The source material was PBMCs. These receptors were obtained from a male donor in good health and CMV-seropositive.

This sequence joins TRBV18 and TRBJ2-1, with TRBD1 as a possible D gene (5 bases). CDR1 is KGHSH, CDR2 LQKENI, per germline. CDR3 size: 15 residues. V was trimmed by 1 base and J by 2 bases, leaving 9 bases between them. DNA for the CDR3: TGTGCCAGCTCACCACGGGGCACTACCTACAATGAGCAGTTCTTC. Translated: CASSPRGTTYNEQFF.

For this clone: At one of its ends the junction is not consistent with the germline gene, which may arise from a read error. V gene TRBV7-7 combines with J gene TRBJ2-5; 7 nucleotides line up with TRBD2. In germline, CDR1 is SSHAT, CDR2 FNYEAQ (reference sequence). This CDR3 comprises 15 residues. The CDR3 is CASSPFGGEEETQYF. DNA of the CDR3: TGTGCTAGCAGCCCGTTTGGGGGGGAGGAAGAGACCCAGTACTTC.

The rearrangement uses TRBV7-9 and TRBJ2-7; D might be TRBD1 (6 bases). Germline loops: CDR1 SEHNR, CDR2 FQNEAQ (reference sequence). CDR3 size: 14 residues. V gave up 5 bases and J gave up 2 bases, with 13 bases separating them. The CDR3 here is CASSNRDITYEQYF. CDR3 sequence (DNA): TGTGCCAGCAGCAACCGGGACATAACCTACGAGCAGTACTTC. The full variable domain, its missing parts supplied by reference TRBV7-9 and TRBJ2-7, is DTGVSQNPRHKITKRGQNVTFRCDPISEHNRLYWYRQTLGQGPEFLTYFQNEAQLEKSRLLSDRFSAERPKGSFSTLEIQRTEQGDSAMYLCASSNRDITYEQYFGPGTRLTVT.

The table lists this clone with a few counts. The chain employs TRBV19 and TRBJ1-3, with 9 positions matching TRBD1. The V and J ends lost 7 bases and 0 bases, in that order; junction bases with no gene match: 7. The germline V gene has CDR1 LNHDA and CDR2 SQIVND (reference sequence). This CDR3 spans 16 amino acids. CDR3 region: CASIKGTGLSGNTIYF. The DNA for the CDR3 is TGTGCCAGTATCAAGGGGACAGGGCTCTCTGGAAACACCATATATTTT.

This clone came up a few times. The gene calls are TRBV4-3 and TRBJ2-5, with 13 bases lining up with TRBD2. The better agreement between TRBJ2-7 and the DNA end casts doubt on the J call. CDR1 is LGHNA and CDR2 is YSLEER in the germline V gene. This CDR3 is built from 17 residues. CDR3: CASSQARTSGGTYEQYF. Written as DNA, the CDR3 is TGCGCCAGCAGCCAGGCCCGGACTAGCGGGGGCACCTACGAGCAGTACTTC.

The chain employs TRBV28 and TRBJ1-5; TRBD1 matches 7 bases. This CDR3 is built from 15 residues. J lost 6 bases, V lost 2 bases, and 7 bases had no gene match. CDR1 MDHEN and CDR2 SYDVKM come from the germline V gene. The CDR3 coding sequence is TGTGCCAGCAGTTTAGGATCCGGGACAGCTCAGCCCCAGCATTTT. It yields the protein CASSLGSGTAQPQHF.

The chain employs TRBV5-4 and TRBJ2-1; D perhaps matches TRBD1 (5 bases). Trimming pared 1 base from V and 4 bases from J, leaving 12 bases between. The germline gives CDR1 SGHNT, CDR2 YYREEE (reference sequence). This CDR3 comprises 15 residues. The CDR3 DNA reads as TGTGCCAGCAGCTTGTTCCAGGGTAGTTACAATGAGCAGTTCTTC. This translates into CASSLFQGSYNEQFF.

The chain joins TRBV19 to TRBJ1-5; 10 nucleotides agree with TRBD1. Germline values: CDR1 LNHDA, CDR2 SQIVND (reference sequence). J gave up 7 bases and V 3 bases, and 6 bases lay outside the gene matches. The CDR3 loop spans 15 amino acids. In DNA, the CDR3 is TGTGCCAGTAGTATCTCCGGGACAGGGGAACAGCCCCAGCATTTT. Encoded protein: CASSISGTGEQPQHF.

Of note for this clone: An end of the junction differs from the germline gene, which may be a read error. The rearrangement links TRBV7-9 to TRBJ2-7, with D maybe TRBD1 (5 bases). The CDR3 covers 14 residues. Germline-derived CDR1 and CDR2 are SEHNR and FQNEAQ (reference sequence). The CDR3 region has the DNA TGTTCCAGCAGCCCGACGCAGGGCTCCTACGAGCAGTACTTC. This translates into CSSSPTQGSYEQYF.

This clone was seen just once. The chain joins TRBV7-8 to TRBJ1-4; 8 bases line up with TRBD1. CDR1 and CDR2 (germline): SGHVS, FQNEAQ. This CDR3 is built from 18 residues. Trimming cost V 7 bases and J 8 bases; bases outside gene matches: 21. As DNA, the CDR3 is TGTGCCAGCACTCAACCACTTTCGGCAGGGGGCGAGGGGGAAAAACTGTTTTTT. Amino acids: CASTQPLSAGGEGEKLFF.

The chain carries TRBV6-5 and TRBJ1-1, with TRBD1 identical over 11 bases. The CDR3 length is 14 residues. V was clipped by 6 bases and J by 5 bases; unmatched bases: 5. Looked up from germline, CDR1 is MNHEY and CDR2 is SVGAGI. CDR3 sequence (DNA): TGTGCCAGCAGCCTCGGGACAGGGGGGACTGAAGCTTTCTTT. Its translation is CASSLGTGGTEAFF.